This entry is about one T cell receptor (beta chain). The target of this receptor is not known. Base-call qualities are not available, and no considerably larger clone is one nucleotide away. This sample was taken from a study of cytomegalovirus exposure and HLA in healthy donors (dated by TCRdb to the late 2010s). About the full investigation: An earlier analysis of 587 of the donors reported 250 to 350 Gb of sequence data and some 110 million unique TCR beta sequences obtained from some 170 million T cells. Approximately 300 gigabases of sequencing data and around 85 million unique TCR sequences made up an early release that covered 640 HLA-typed donors. The genetic ancestry cluster associated with self-reported Caucasian donors included 80% to 90% of the roughly 380 genotyped donors. The study was designed to test whether signatures of past pathogen exposure could be identified by cataloging public T cell receptors. The study used immunosequencing to profile the T cell repertoires of approximately 690 subjects and linked those repertoires to cytomegalovirus serostatus. A separate validation cohort of 100 to 150 different subjects was used in addition to the 666-subject first cohort. To predict cytomegalovirus infection status, the study combined high-throughput TCR immunosequencing, statistical association of individual TCRs with disease status, and machine learning. A later analysis re-analyzed previously published TCR beta repertoires from roughly 690 donors and added high-resolution HLA genotyping to study TCR occurrence patterns. Rather than drawing on any new phenotypic data, the later analysis identified candidate immune exposures from TCR beta sequences and the way those sequences occurred across donors. To decide whether each TCR beta V gene segment behaved as functional or pseudogenic, an earlier analysis of fewer than 750 of the donors relied on high-throughput TCR beta sequencing. Donor age, sex, ethnicity and CMV serostatus were compiled alongside the repertoire data. A later genetic analysis used genome-wide SNP genotypes for about three fifths of the roughly 700 donors, treating that subset as a discovery cohort. Every discovery cohort repertoire had been produced on one sequencing platform. HLA typing included class I and class II loci at four-digit resolution. The number of donors typed differed by locus, with roughly 629-640 for A, B, C, DRB1 and DQB1, around 560 for DQA1, 600 to 610 for DPA1, and under 490 for DPB1. Roughly 5 DR-DQ haplotypes were handled as single units for association and clustering because linkage in the cohort was strong. On average, roughly 240,000 unique TCR beta nucleotide sequences were sequenced per donor among about 400 genotyped donors of the cohort, with 15% to 20% of those sequences being non-productive. General findings and caveats noted by the study authors: At a false discovery rate of 0.05, a later analysis linked under 20,000 TCR beta sequences to specific HLA alleles. Because some donors lacked HLA typing at each locus, the association tests relied only on the typed subset. A further reported finding was that TCR beta sequences accurately predicted the HLA-A and HLA-B alleles for most subjects in the first cohort. In a later analysis, HLA-associated TCR beta chains showed more clonal expansion and lower generation probabilities than non-associated chains that were equally common. Roughly uniform sequencing depth across donors was assumed in presence/absence analyses, although this assumption may not hold. Because the 87-base-pair reads could not distinguish some IMGT-functional V segments, including TRBV6-2 and TRBV6-3, those segments were excluded. Because counts were too low, seventeen rarely observed V segments, including chromosome 9 orphons, were excluded from the earlier analysis of 587 of the donors. Correlated functional status among segregating V segments might reflect linkage disequilibrium, but an unknown experimental factor could not be ruled out. When HLA alleles, especially DR and DQ, strongly co-occurred, TCR associations were difficult to assign to individual alleles. A cluster of highly shared sequence variants was judged likely to be a technical artifact of the sequencing pipeline. In a later analysis, TCR association rates were found to vary across HLA loci, with the most associated TCRs seen for DRB1 alleles and the fewest for HLA-C alleles. While some public TCRs were present in many individuals, most TCR sequences turned up only very rarely across donors. The study listed 164 TCR beta chains as associated with cytomegalovirus. The classifier was reported to diagnose cytomegalovirus status with high specificity and sensitivity in both the original and validation cohorts. CMV serostatus was the only immune exposure information available for the cohort. This cohort had only TCR beta chains sequenced, and the lack of alpha or paired-chain data limited which features could be detected. In a later genetic analysis, a missense DCLRE1C variant was associated with V-gene and J-gene trimming of TCR beta chains, and the association was replicated in an independent cohort. In a later genetic analysis, fewer N-insertions in productive TCRs were reported among donors in an Asian-associated ancestry cluster than the approximately 710-donor mean. A later analysis found that most CMV-associated TCR beta chains appeared HLA-restricted, with HLA associations seemingly driven largely by CMV exposure. According to the authors, the approach could potentially be generalized to other disease states and immunological phenotypes. In an earlier analysis of some 500 of the donors, most TCR beta V segments appeared in productive rearrangements about 87% or about 30% of the time, broadly matching IMGT annotations. According to a later analysis, parvovirus B19, influenza, CMV and Epstein-Barr virus appeared linked to several top co-occurrence clusters. In vitro tests confirmed that a few of the cytomegalovirus-associated TCR beta chains recognize cytomegalovirus antigens.

The cohort consisted of fewer than 700 healthy bone marrow donors. At the time of sampling, all cohort members were nominally healthy, though unrecorded immune exposures were likely present. The donor was CMV seropositive and belonged to the group of about 290 seropositive cohort members. Each donor provided a peripheral blood sample, and peripheral blood mononuclear cells were used for TCR beta sequencing. The Qiagen DNeasy Blood Extraction Kit was used to extract genomic DNA from the blood cell samples. Library prep was done by the immunoSEQ multiplex PCR assay. For the multiplex PCR, a mixture combining 60 forward primers for TCR Vbeta segments and 13 reverse primers for TCR Jbeta segments was used. Amplification of the CDR3 region of rearranged TCR beta genes was performed with a multiplex PCR assay on genomic DNA. On the Illumina HiSeq System, the amplified TCR beta libraries were sequenced as 87-base-pair reads. Regarding the original processing steps: Across the 700 or so repertoires, a later analysis counted tens of millions of unique TCR beta chains, 8.5 million to 12 million of which were shared by at least two donors. A nearest-neighbor algorithm error-corrected the raw reads and collapsed the reads into unique sequences, merging closely related sequences to remove PCR and sequencing errors. V, D and J gene segments were assigned by aligning CDR3 sequences to IMGT reference sequences. For a sequence to be retained, a match of at least six nucleotides was required to both a V gene segment and a J gene segment. A rearrangement counted as productive if the CDR3 had no stop codons and remained in frame with V and J, and every other rearrangement counted as non-productive. Following IMGT convention, CDR3 was defined as the stretch from the second conserved V-encoded cysteine up to the conserved J-encoded phenylalanine. In an earlier analysis of more than 550 of the donors, sequences lacking an unambiguous match to a single V gene segment were excluded. An earlier analysis of approximately 590 of the donors classified V segments as functional when productive rearrangements were above 56.7% and as segregating when the standard deviation between donors was above 5%. A statistical classification framework was built for diagnosing cytomegalovirus status from the catalog of TCR beta chain sequences. A later analysis assigned V and J genes by comparing TCR nucleotide sequences with IMGT/GENE-DB human TR gene sequences. In a later analysis, CDR3 sequences and most-parsimonious VDJ recombination scenarios were assigned using the TCRdist pipeline. In a later analysis, each TCR beta chain was defined by its CDR3 amino acid sequence together with its V-gene family, and reads lacking a unique V-gene family were excluded. In a later analysis, 550 to 650 highly shared, low-generation-probability nucleotide sequences were removed to address suspected cross-contamination and a sequencing artifact. In a later analysis, a clonal expansion index was calculated for each public chain from normalized within-repertoire ranks of inferred template counts. In a later analysis, generation probabilities were computed with a VDJ recombination model fitted to out-of-frame rearrangements, and the resulting probabilities were checked against IGoR. In a later analysis, hypergeometric tests were used to score TCR-TCR, TCR-HLA and TCR-CMV co-occurrence, with a repertoire-size bias correction applied to TCR pairs. A later analysis estimated false discovery rates by permuting HLA or CMV assignments 20 times. In a later analysis, co-occurring TCRs were grouped with DBSCAN, and TCRdist sequence similarity was added when clustering was performed within HLA-allele-positive subsets. For co-occurrence clustering, repertoires with fewer than 30,000 or more than 120,000 public chains were excluded, along with four to six repertoires with anomalous nucleotide sharing. TCRdb stores this immuneACCESS table with in-frame sequences only. Part of the clones is absent; in the studies checked, under half of the shortfall reflects unresolved V genes, and no reason is known for the rest. V and J calls and clone size are given by that table; D and trimming were obtained from the DNA. The table for this sample lists some 200,000 clones; roughly 70% of them were counted only once. About 3% of the sample is held by the ten biggest clonotypes.

V lost 0 bases and J lost 3 bases, and the count of bases not matched to a germline gene is 2. Counted from cysteine to phenylalanine, this CDR3 has 17 amino acids. The entry retains the CDR3 DNA only, 51 bases that are in frame from base 1. Via the germline V gene, CDR1 is SGHTS and CDR2 YDEGEE. The V and J segments used are TRBV5-8 and TRBJ2-1; the central 14 bases match TRBD2. The sample taken for sequencing was PBMCs. This clonotype was sampled from a man in his forties or fifties in good health and CMV-seropositive. At the DNA level, the sequence is TGTGCCAGCAGCTTGGGGACTAGCGGGGGGAGCTACAATGAGCAGTTCTTC. The resulting protein is CASSLGTSGGSYNEQFF.